The entry below describes one T cell receptor beta chain. The antigen it binds to is not known. No base quality values were provided; no much bigger clone lies one nucleotide off. Receptor libraries were prepared by 5' RACE. The run used an Illumina HiSeq 2000. A universal primer binding site was added through template switching, and the final cDNA carried a unique molecular identifier so that TCR cDNA molecules could be counted accurately. Specific primers in the conserved constant-segment region were used to synthesize first-strand cDNA for TCR alpha and beta chains. Each cDNA library was double barcoded, with a SMART-Mk sample barcode plus Illumina barcodes, to control for contamination. Two successive PCR steps introduced TruSeq adapter sequences along with Illumina sample barcodes. Sequencing of the TCR alpha and beta cDNA libraries was done on the Illumina HiSeq platform using custom primers. Processing in the source paper ran as follows. Raw reads were processed with MiGEC to extract unique molecular identifiers, and MiXCR was used to determine CDR3 positions. For each individual, recombination models were inferred using an EM algorithm with the repgenHMM and IGoR tools. The analysis of shared clonotypes was done with the tcR package in R, with sharing normalized by the product of cloneset sizes. To study raw recombination without the effects of thymic and clonal selection, out-of-frame nonproductive sequences were analyzed. Using fastp at Q25 and MiXCR, TCRdb reprocessed the public reads and kept productive beta chains. CDR3 protein duplicates are merged, each entry listing the most common genes and DNA. TCRdb, not the authors, supplied the V and J calls. The sample data list about 530,000 distinct CDR3 sequences, and roughly 15% of these were observed just once. Roughly 0.42% of the sample rests with the top ten.

The CDR1 and CDR2 encoded by the germline V gene are SGHRS and YFSETQ. Relative to germline, V is missing 3 bases and J is missing 6 bases, with 6 bases of the junction outside any gene match. The CDR3 measures 15 amino acids from cysteine to phenylalanine. Only CDR3 DNA is held: 45 bases, read in frame from base 1. Only healthy Caucasian donors were included. The twin cohort comprised three pairs of female monozygotic twins, all aged about 18 to 30 years. Positive isolation kits from Invitrogen were used to isolate CD4+ and CD8+ T cell populations. The data originate from a study of identical twins (dated by TCRdb to 2016 to 2018). For the wider study: TCR alpha and beta repertoires from monozygotic twins, unrelated adults of various ages and cord blood were deep-sequenced to test whether fetal clonotypes persist. To rule out contamination, the twin experiments were replicated at different times with different library preparation protocols. Findings and caveats that apply to the study as a whole: In beta out-of-frame sequences, excess twin sharing was weaker, because having fewer shared sequences lowered the signal-to-noise ratio. Out-of-frame TCR alpha sequences shared between twins showed an excess of low generation-probability sequences compared with coincidental sharing between unrelated individuals. Fewer insertions were carried by abundant cord blood beta clonotypes; a weaker similar trend was observed in young adult naive repertoires, while no such trend was observed in memory repertoires. In monozygotic twins, recombination models systematically underestimated out-of-frame TCR alpha sharing, but the models matched the sharing seen between unrelated individuals. Zero-insertion analyses could be partly confounded by invariant T cells such as MAIT and iNKT, although diverse VJ usage argued against such confounding for most clonotypes. Because the same donors could not be followed over many years, conclusions were based on cross-sectional statistical analysis.

These same data were also listed under a study on yellow fever vaccine responses in identical twins. As that second study puts it: According to the authors, in identical twins the way T cells responded to vaccination appeared partly convergent and partly personalized. In identical twins, the study followed T cell clones that responded to the vaccine with precision.

Sample: CD4+ T cells sorted from blood. The sequence is built from TRBV5-1 and TRBJ1-6; 7 bases in the middle match TRBD1. This sequence was found in a woman aged 18-30 years in good health. The nucleotides are TGCGCCAGCAGCTCAGGACAGGCGAGTAATTCACCCCTCCACTTT. It translates as CASSSGQASNSPLHF. This CDR3, with the reference TRBV5-1 and TRBJ1-6 proteins standing in past its ends, gives the full variable domain KAGVTQTPRYLIKTRGQQVTLSCSPISGHRSVSWYQQTPGQGLQFLFEYFSETQRNKGNFPGRFSGRQFSNSRSEMNVSTLELGDSALYLCASSSGQASNSPLHFGNGTRLTVT.